One sample yielded the 13 T cell receptor beta chains listed below, sequenced in a study of blood T cell repertoires in COVID-19. Sequencing was performed with immunoSEQ multiplex PCR; in TCRdb, only in-frame clones are kept and a portion is missing. The repertoire has 200,000 to 250,000 clones, 86% of them found once; the top ten carry 2.2%. The sequencing input was peripheral blood. The receptors here all came from a woman aged 45-65 years with acute or convalescent COVID-19.

This clone was observed a few times. The chain carries TRBV6-6 and TRBJ1-1, with D tentatively TRBD1 (5 bases). Germline values: CDR1 MNHNY, CDR2 SVGAGI (reference sequence). The CDR3 is 12 residues long. V lost 5 bases and J 8 bases, leaving 12 bases between the germline ends. CDR3 DNA: TGTGCCAGCAGTGAGGAGGGGCGCGAAGCTTTCTTT. It translates to CASSEEGREAFF.

The J gene is TRBJ1-3, the V gene TRBV10-1; D is uncertain. The CDR3 loop spans 15 amino acids. V was trimmed by 0 bases and J by 3 bases, leaving 9 bases between them. The germline V gene encodes CDR1 WNHNN and CDR2 SYGVQD (reference sequence). In DNA form, the CDR3 reads TGCGCCAGCAGTGAGTCTGGCGGGGTTGGAAACACCATATATTTT. It yields the protein CASSESGGVGNTIYF.

The chain recombines TRBV12-3 or TRBV12-4 with TRBJ1-5; D remains ambiguous. The length of the CDR3 is 12 residues. Deletions cut 3 bases from V and 6 bases from J, with 6 bases between. The CDR3 sequence: CASSFYGQPQHF. CDR3 DNA sequence: TGTGCCAGCAGTTTTTACGGTCAGCCCCAGCATTTT.

This chain uses TRBV13 with TRBJ2-2; tentatively, D is TRBD1 (5 bases). CDR3 length equals 16 residues. The V end lost 0 bases, the J end lost 0 bases, and 8 bases lay between the germline ends. The germline CDR1 and CDR2 sequences are PRHDT and FYEKMQ (reference sequence). Written as DNA, the CDR3 is TGTGCCAGCAGCTTAGGAAGGGGTGCGAACACCGGGGAGCTGTTTTTT. Translating gives CASSLGRGANTGELFF.

The CDR3 sequence is CASRHEKLFF. CDR3 coding DNA: TGTGCCAGTCGACACGAAAAACTGTTTTTT. The V call is TRBV19, the J call TRBJ1-4; D gene unclear. CDR3 length: 10 residues. From germline, CDR1 is LNHDA and CDR2 SQIVND (reference sequence). V was shortened by 8 bases and J by 8 bases, with 6 bases between the two germline ends.

V and J are TRBV5-1 and TRBJ2-5, with 8 bases matching TRBD2. Germline V gene data show CDR1 as SGHRS and CDR2 as YFSETQ. The CDR3 has 14 residues. J lost 5 bases, V lost 4 bases, and 7 bases had no gene match. The CDR3 loop is CASSTGPGGETQYF. Written as DNA, the CDR3 is TGCGCCAGCAGCACCGGACCGGGGGGGGAGACCCAGTACTTC.

The chain uses TRBV28 and TRBJ1-2; the D gene is possibly TRBD1 (5 bases). Germline CDR1 is MDHEN and CDR2 is SYDVKM. V was clipped by 5 bases and J by 5 bases, with 21 bases between them. CDR3 size: 16 residues. As DNA, the CDR3 is TGTGCCAGCAGTCTAAGCGGGGGGACGAGTACTTATGGCTACACCTTC. Its translation: CASSLSGGTSTYGYTF.

The chain uses TRBV6-2 or TRBV6-3 and TRBJ1-5; D possibly corresponds to TRBD1 (5 bases). This CDR3 comprises 15 residues. From germline, CDR1 is MNHEY and CDR2 SVGEGT. Trimming shortened V by 6 bases and J by 7 bases, and 19 bases separated the two germline ends. The CDR3 bases are TGTGCCAGCAGCCCTCAGGAGGGGCGCGGGCAGCCCCAGCATTTT. Encoded protein: CASSPQEGRGQPQHF.

V usage is TRBV10-2 and J usage is TRBJ1-2; D not resolved. The CDR3 spans 12 residues. V lost 6 bases, J lost 8 bases, and 13 bases lay in between. Germline V gene lookup returns CDR1 WSHSY and CDR2 SAAADI. This chain's CDR3 is CASSPGPGGYTF. The CDR3 DNA reads as TGCGCCAGCAGCCCTGGGCCTGGGGGCTACACCTTC.

The V and J genes are TRBV27 and TRBJ1-5; D gene unclear. With 4 bases removed from V and 6 bases from J, the gap between germline ends came to 10 bases. Germline V gene lookup returns CDR1 MNHEY and CDR2 SMNVEV (reference sequence). The CDR3 runs 13 residues. In DNA, the CDR3 is TGTGCCAGCAGTTCAGGATCCTCTCAGCCCCAGCATTTT. Its translation is CASSSGSSQPQHF.

The gene calls are TRBV6-2 or TRBV6-3 and TRBJ2-7; 8 bases line up with TRBD1. After removal of 5 bases from V and 7 bases from J, the junction contained 1 base not matched to a gene. There are 11 residues in the CDR3. Germline-derived CDR1 and CDR2 are MNHEY and SVGEGT. The CDR3 spells CASSRDREQYF. DNA for the CDR3: TGTGCCAGCAGTAGGGACAGGGAGCAGTACTTC.

This chain joins TRBV5-6 and TRBJ1-2, with TRBD1 as a possible D gene (5 bases). In germline, CDR1 is SGHDT, CDR2 YYEEEE. Trimming stripped 2 bases from V and 8 bases from J, with 16 bases between. The CDR3 has 14 amino acids. CDR3 coding DNA: TGTGCCAGCAGCTTCGGGCAGGGTGAATACGGCTACACCTTC. Its translation: CASSFGQGEYGYTF.

This chain links TRBV3-1 (or the pseudogene TRBV3-2) with TRBJ1-2; D not resolved. Germline CDR1 is LGHDT and CDR2 is YNNKEL (reference sequence). This CDR3 contains 17 residues. The V end was cut by 0 bases, the J end by 5 bases, with 19 bases between. The chain's CDR3 is CASSQDQEGRLDYGYTF. The CDR3 DNA is TGTGCCAGCAGCCAAGACCAGGAGGGCAGGTTAGATTATGGCTACACCTTC.